The clone carrying this T cell receptor beta chain was picked up a small number of times. The target antigen is unknown. These data belong to a study of T-cell memory formation after mild COVID-19. Across the study: Clustering of TCRs was largely donor specific. Study-level findings and limits: Later expanders leaned CD4+, whereas clones that contracted between day 15 and 85 were balanced CD4/CD8. Most CD4+ clones that shrank were in CM and EM, while CD8+ ones turned up in EMRA. Memory cells collected pre-infection included some clones that later responded, suggesting cross-reactive memory joined.

Germline CDR1 is SGHTA and CDR2 is FQGNSA. Trimming shortened V by 5 bases and J by 5 bases, and 10 bases separated the two germline ends. The CDR3 runs 13 residues. TCRdb re-called the 5' RACE reads with MiXCR, one entry per CDR3 protein. Of about 540,000 distinct CDR3 sequences in the sample, about a fifth were seen once. The specimen sequenced was PBMCs or a T cell subset sorted from them (not recorded which). This chain uses TRBV7-2 with TRBJ1-5; D is unclear. The sequence was collected from an adult woman who had mild COVID-19 (a few samples of this study predate the infection). Cell type and time point are not known. The CDR3 protein is CASSAGPHQPQHF. The CDR3 region has the DNA TGTGCCAGCAGCGCCGGGCCCCATCAGCCCCAGCATTTT.